These T cell receptor beta chains were read from a single sample in a study of blood T cell repertoires in COVID-19. Clones were read by immunoSEQ multiplex PCR, and TCRdb kept only the in-frame ones, dropping some. The sample includes hundreds of thousands of clones, roughly 87% of them seen just once. Sequencing was performed on PBMCs or T cells enriched from blood (not recorded which). The source of these receptors is a woman aged 40 to 50 who had recovered from COVID-19. The CDR3 runs from the conserved cysteine through the conserved F or W.

V | CDR3
TRBV7-2 | CASSTGQVGYTF
TRBV11-3 | CASDRGQADTQYF
TRBV2 | CAWGQNTGELFF
TRBV5-1 | CASSFVGQGNNEQFF
TRBV29-1 | CSVVRYNEQFF
TRBV19 | CASSLQGESGYTF
TRBV5-4 | CASSPGTGGLNEQFF
TRBV6-5 | CAIRLAEGTGELFF
TRBV7-2 | CASSLGGTLSYEQYF
TRBV28 | CASSLGADTQYF